Listed below are T cell receptor beta chains from one sample, sequenced in a study of long-term antiretroviral therapy in people with HIV. Sequencing was performed with immunoSEQ multiplex PCR; in TCRdb, only in-frame clones are kept and a portion is missing. The sample has some 47,000 clones; over 90% are singletons. The sequences come from unsorted PBMCs, collected 3.7 years after starting antiretroviral therapy. The receptor set was obtained from a woman between 50 and 59 years old with HIV. CDR3s include the opening cysteine and the closing phenylalanine or tryptophan. The D gene is left open where the match is weak. Clone size appears in some rows only: once, few, many, or a class for an expanded clone.

clone size: -
V gene: TRBV10-3
J gene: TRBJ2-7
D gene: TRBD1
CDR3 protein: CAIMGDRDLYEQYF
CDR3 DNA: TGTGCCATCATGGGGGACAGGGATCTGTACGAGCAGTACTTC

clone size: -
V gene: TRBV5-8
J gene: TRBJ2-2
D gene: -
CDR3 protein: CASSSGQGSGTGELFF
CDR3 DNA: TGTGCCAGCAGCTCTGGGCAGGGGAGCGGCACCGGGGAGCTGTTTTTT

clone size: few
V gene: TRBV5-1
J gene: TRBJ2-7
D gene: -
CDR3 protein: CASSLAPEQYF
CDR3 DNA: TGCGCCAGCAGCTTGGCCCCCGAGCAGTACTTC

clone size: -
V gene: TRBV2
J gene: TRBJ2-7
D gene: TRBD1
CDR3 protein: CASRTGAAYEQYF
CDR3 DNA: TGTGCCAGCAGGACAGGGGCCGCCTACGAGCAGTACTTC

clone size: -
V gene: TRBV5-1
J gene: TRBJ2-7
D gene: -
CDR3 protein: CASSQQGTPSYEQYF
CDR3 DNA: TGCGCCAGCAGCCAACAGGGAACCCCCTCCTACGAGCAGTACTTC

clone size: once
V gene: TRBV30
J gene: TRBJ1-6
D gene: TRBD1
CDR3 protein: CAWSDDGTESLYNSPLHF
CDR3 DNA: TGTGCCTGGAGTGACGATGGGACAGAAAGCCTATATAATTCACCCCTCCACTTT

clone size: -
V gene: TRBV18
J gene: TRBJ1-3
D gene: TRBD1
CDR3 protein: CASSPSSQGRSGNTIYF
CDR3 DNA: TGTGCCAGCTCACCGTCCTCACAGGGGCGCTCTGGAAACACCATATATTTT

clone size: -
V gene: TRBV9
J gene: TRBJ2-3
D gene: TRBD2
CDR3 protein: CASSVHLTSGVTDTQYF
CDR3 DNA: TGTGCCAGCAGCGTCCACCTTACTAGCGGGGTCACAGATACGCAGTATTTT

clone size: -
V gene: TRBV4-2
J gene: TRBJ1-5
D gene: -
CDR3 protein: CASAGFHSNQPQHF
CDR3 DNA: TGTGCCAGCGCAGGATTCCATAGCAATCAGCCCCAGCATTTT

clone size: -
V gene: TRBV12-5
J gene: TRBJ2-2
D gene: -
CDR3 protein: CASGTDSQELFF
CDR3 DNA: TGTGCTAGTGGCACGGACAGCCAGGAGCTGTTTTTT

clone size: -
V gene: TRBV11-2
J gene: TRBJ2-2
D gene: TRBD2
CDR3 protein: CASSRLAGGHTGELFF
CDR3 DNA: TGTGCCAGCAGCCGGCTAGCGGGGGGGCATACCGGGGAGCTGTTTTTT

clone size: -
V gene: TRBV4-1
J gene: TRBJ1-5
D gene: TRBD1
CDR3 protein: CASSQPTRGRGQPQHF
CDR3 DNA: TGCGCCAGCAGCCAGCCCACCAGGGGGCGAGGGCAGCCCCAGCATTTT

clone size: -
V gene: TRBV6-1
J gene: TRBJ2-7
D gene: -
CDR3 protein: CASSGWDLGEQYF
CDR3 DNA: TGTGCCAGCAGTGGATGGGACTTGGGGGAGCAGTACTTC

clone size: -
V gene: TRBV7-9
J gene: TRBJ2-3
D gene: TRBD2
CDR3 protein: CASSLASGGRTQYF
CDR3 DNA: TGTGCCAGCAGCTTAGCTTCGGGGGGGCGGACGCAGTATTTT

clone size: -
V gene: TRBV6-1
J gene: TRBJ1-1
D gene: TRBD1
CDR3 protein: CASSNRQGLGTEAFF
CDR3 DNA: TGTGCCAGCAGTAACCGACAGGGATTGGGCACTGAAGCTTTCTTT

clone size: -
V gene: TRBV6-1
J gene: TRBJ1-5
D gene: -
CDR3 protein: CASSEYYSTGFLNQPQHF
CDR3 DNA: TGTGCCAGCAGTGAATATTATTCTACAGGGTTCCTTAATCAGCCCCAGCATTTT

clone size: -
V gene: TRBV19
J gene: TRBJ2-1
D gene: TRBD2
CDR3 protein: CASSIIWIAGGPYNEQFF
CDR3 DNA: TGTGCCAGTAGTATAATTTGGATAGCGGGGGGACCTTACAATGAGCAGTTCTTC

clone size: -
V gene: TRBV14
J gene: TRBJ1-4
D gene: -
CDR3 protein: CASSQGAGVNEKLFF
CDR3 DNA: TGTGCCAGCAGCCAAGGTGCAGGGGTTAATGAAAAACTGTTTTTT

clone size: -
V gene: TRBV9
J gene: TRBJ2-3
D gene: TRBD1
CDR3 protein: CASSGGGDVWDTQYF
CDR3 DNA: TGTGCCAGCAGCGGAGGGGGCGACGTATGGGATACGCAGTATTTT

clone size: few
V gene: TRBV10-1
J gene: TRBJ2-1
D gene: TRBD2
CDR3 protein: CASSDGLAGGREQFF
CDR3 DNA: TGCGCCAGCAGTGATGGACTAGCGGGGGGGCGTGAGCAGTTCTTC

clone size: -
V gene: TRBV2
J gene: TRBJ2-1
D gene: TRBD2
CDR3 protein: CASSELAGGPSSQFF
CDR3 DNA: TGTGCCAGCAGTGAACTAGCGGGGGGTCCCTCTTCGCAGTTCTTC

clone size: once
V gene: TRBV5-1
J gene: TRBJ2-1
D gene: -
CDR3 protein: CASSVNRVDEQFF
CDR3 DNA: TGCGCCAGCAGCGTAAACAGGGTCGATGAGCAGTTCTTC

clone size: -
V gene: TRBV18
J gene: TRBJ2-1
D gene: TRBD1
CDR3 protein: CASSPSTGGSYNEQFF
CDR3 DNA: TGTGCCAGCTCACCGTCGACAGGGGGGTCCTACAATGAGCAGTTCTTC

clone size: -
V gene: TRBV6-6
J gene: TRBJ1-5
D gene: -
CDR3 protein: CASSYSFRQPQHF
CDR3 DNA: TGTGCCAGCAGTTATTCGTTCCGGCAGCCCCAGCATTTT

clone size: -
V gene: TRBV10-3
J gene: TRBJ1-1
D gene: -
CDR3 protein: CAISESGTQKAFF
CDR3 DNA: TGTGCCATCAGTGAGTCTGGGACACAAAAAGCTTTCTTT

clone size: -
V gene: TRBV5-6
J gene: TRBJ1-2
D gene: -
CDR3 protein: CASSSTGTANYGYTF
CDR3 DNA: TGTGCCAGCAGCTCGACCGGGACTGCTAACTATGGCTACACCTTC

clone size: -
V gene: TRBV11-3
J gene: TRBJ2-2
D gene: -
CDR3 protein: CASSLDRWGAGTGELFF
CDR3 DNA: TGTGCCAGCAGCTTAGATCGGTGGGGAGCCGGGACCGGGGAGCTGTTTTTT

clone size: -
V gene: TRBV6-5
J gene: TRBJ2-7
D gene: -
CDR3 protein: CASSYSRDGGYEQYF
CDR3 DNA: TGTGCCAGCAGTTACTCGCGGGACGGAGGCTACGAGCAGTACTTC

clone size: once
V gene: TRBV14
J gene: TRBJ2-7
D gene: TRBD1
CDR3 protein: CASSQGFGQGAGEQYF
CDR3 DNA: TGTGCCAGCAGCCAAGGGTTTGGCCAGGGGGCGGGCGAGCAGTACTTC

clone size: -
V gene: TRBV5-6
J gene: TRBJ2-2
D gene: -
CDR3 protein: CASSLERGTGELFF
CDR3 DNA: TGTGCCAGCAGCTTGGAACGTGGTACCGGGGAGCTGTTTTTT

clone size: -
V gene: TRBV6-6
J gene: TRBJ2-1
D gene: TRBD2
CDR3 protein: CASRLGTSNGNEQFF
CDR3 DNA: TGTGCCAGCAGGCTCGGGACTAGCAATGGGAATGAGCAGTTCTTC

clone size: -
V gene: TRBV27
J gene: TRBJ1-5
D gene: -
CDR3 protein: CASRLQGWGNQPQHF
CDR3 DNA: TGTGCCAGCAGATTACAGGGATGGGGCAATCAGCCCCAGCATTTT

clone size: -
V gene: TRBV6-1
J gene: TRBJ2-1
D gene: TRBD1
CDR3 protein: CASRGQGRNEQFF
CDR3 DNA: TGTGCCAGCAGAGGACAGGGCCGCAATGAGCAGTTCTTC

clone size: -
V gene: TRBV27
J gene: TRBJ2-7
D gene: TRBD2
CDR3 protein: CASSLSLAGGPREQYF
CDR3 DNA: TGTGCCAGCAGTTTATCCCTAGCGGGGGGGCCGCGGGAGCAGTACTTC

clone size: -
V gene: TRBV11-2
J gene: TRBJ2-2
D gene: TRBD2
CDR3 protein: CASSLGAGGANTGELFF
CDR3 DNA: TGTGCCAGCAGCTTGGGAGCGGGGGGGGCGAACACCGGGGAGCTGTTTTTT

clone size: -
V gene: TRBV12-5
J gene: TRBJ1-2
D gene: -
CDR3 protein: CASGRGAGYGYTF
CDR3 DNA: TGTGCTAGTGGTAGGGGGGCCGGGTATGGCTACACCTTC

clone size: -
V gene: TRBV11-1
J gene: TRBJ2-5
D gene: TRBD2
CDR3 protein: CASSRWGAGGPETQYF
CDR3 DNA: TGTGCCAGCAGTCGCTGGGGAGCGGGGGGCCCAGAGACCCAGTACTTC

clone size: -
V gene: TRBV6-6
J gene: TRBJ2-7
D gene: -
CDR3 protein: CASSYLPGAAYEQYF
CDR3 DNA: TGTGCCAGCAGTTACCTCCCGGGGGCCGCCTACGAGCAGTACTTC

clone size: few
V gene: TRBV7-9
J gene: TRBJ2-2
D gene: TRBD1
CDR3 protein: CASSTGTGSYTGELFF
CDR3 DNA: TGTGCCAGCAGCACCGGGACAGGGAGTTACACCGGGGAGCTGTTTTTT

clone size: -
V gene: TRBV2
J gene: TRBJ1-5
D gene: -
CDR3 protein: CASSEQGRNQPQHF
CDR3 DNA: TGTGCCAGCAGTGAACAGGGAAGAAATCAGCCCCAGCATTTT

clone size: -
V gene: TRBV18
J gene: TRBJ2-5
D gene: TRBD1
CDR3 protein: CASSPATGGYQETQYF
CDR3 DNA: TGTGCCAGCTCACCAGCGACAGGGGGTTATCAAGAGACCCAGTACTTC

clone size: -
V gene: TRBV9
J gene: TRBJ2-3
D gene: -
CDR3 protein: CASSGGFSSYTDTQYF
CDR3 DNA: TGTGCCAGCAGCGGGGGTTTTTCAAGTTACACAGATACGCAGTATTTT

clone size: -
V gene: TRBV4-2
J gene: TRBJ1-2
D gene: -
CDR3 protein: CASSQDGTYGYTF
CDR3 DNA: TGTGCCAGCAGCCAAGACGGGACATATGGCTACACCTTC

clone size: -
V gene: TRBV27
J gene: TRBJ2-5
D gene: -
CDR3 protein: CATGPIGGETQYF
CDR3 DNA: TGTGCCACCGGCCCAATTGGAGGGGAGACCCAGTACTTC

clone size: -
V gene: TRBV10-3
J gene: TRBJ2-7
D gene: -
CDR3 protein: CAISEQGSSYEQYF
CDR3 DNA: TGTGCCATCAGTGAGCAGGGCAGCTCCTACGAGCAGTACTTC

clone size: -
V gene: TRBV18
J gene: TRBJ1-1
D gene: -
CDR3 protein: CASSPRKDTEAFF
CDR3 DNA: TGTGCCAGCTCACCACGTAAAGACACTGAAGCTTTCTTT